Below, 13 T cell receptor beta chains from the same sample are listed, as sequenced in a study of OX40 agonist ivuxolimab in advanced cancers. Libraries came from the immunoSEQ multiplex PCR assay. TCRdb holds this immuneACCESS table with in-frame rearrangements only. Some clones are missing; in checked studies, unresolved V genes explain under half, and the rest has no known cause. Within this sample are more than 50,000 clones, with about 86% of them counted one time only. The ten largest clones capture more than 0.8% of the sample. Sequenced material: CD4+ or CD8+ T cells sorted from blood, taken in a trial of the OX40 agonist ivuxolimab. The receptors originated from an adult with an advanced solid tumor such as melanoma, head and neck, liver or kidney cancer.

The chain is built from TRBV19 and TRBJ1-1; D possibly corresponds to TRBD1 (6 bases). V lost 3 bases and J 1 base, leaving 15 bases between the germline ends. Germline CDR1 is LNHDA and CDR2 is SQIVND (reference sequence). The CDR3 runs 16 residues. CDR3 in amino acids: CASSIRGRGANTEAFF. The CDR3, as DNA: TGTGCCAGTAGTATTAGGGGTCGGGGGGCGAACACTGAAGCTTTCTTT. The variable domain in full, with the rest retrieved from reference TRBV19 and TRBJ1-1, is DGGITQSPKYLFRKEGQNVTLSCEQNLNHDAMYWYRQDPGQGLRLIYYSQIVNDFQKGDIAEGYSVSREKKESFPLTVTSAQKNPTAFYLCASSIRGRGANTEAFFGQGTRLTVV.

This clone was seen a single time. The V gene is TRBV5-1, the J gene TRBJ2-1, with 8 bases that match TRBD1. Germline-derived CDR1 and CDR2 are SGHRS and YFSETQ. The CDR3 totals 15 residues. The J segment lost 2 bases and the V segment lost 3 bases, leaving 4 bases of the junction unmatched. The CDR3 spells CASSSDRGAYNEQFF. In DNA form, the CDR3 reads TGCGCCAGCAGCTCAGACAGGGGAGCCTACAATGAGCAGTTCTTC.

In nucleotides, the CDR3 is TGCGCCAGCAGCCTCCGGACTAGCGGGAGTGGAAATGAGCAGTTCTTC. Encoded protein: CASSLRTSGSGNEQFF. This chain uses TRBV5-1 with TRBJ2-1, with 13 bases aligning to TRBD2. The V segment lost 4 bases and the J segment 7 bases; nucleotides outside the gene matches: 8. This CDR3 is built from 16 residues. CDR1 SGHRS and CDR2 YFSETQ come from the germline V gene. Full variable domain (missing parts from reference TRBV5-1 and TRBJ2-1): KAGVTQTPRYLIKTRGQQVTLSCSPISGHRSVSWYQQTPGQGLQFLFEYFSETQRNKGNFPGRFSGRQFSNSRSEMNVSTLELGDSALYLCASSLRTSGSGNEQFFGPGTRLTVL.

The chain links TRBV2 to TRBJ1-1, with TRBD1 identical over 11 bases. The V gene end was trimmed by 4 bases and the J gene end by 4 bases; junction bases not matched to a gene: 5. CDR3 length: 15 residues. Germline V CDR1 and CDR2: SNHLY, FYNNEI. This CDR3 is CASSAPGTGGTEAFF. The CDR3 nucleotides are TGTGCCAGCAGTGCTCCCGGGACAGGGGGCACTGAAGCTTTCTTT.

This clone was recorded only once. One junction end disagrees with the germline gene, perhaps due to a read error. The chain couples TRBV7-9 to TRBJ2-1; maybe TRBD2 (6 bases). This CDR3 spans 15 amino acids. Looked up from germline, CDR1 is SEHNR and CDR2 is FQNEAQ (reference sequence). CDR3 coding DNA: TGTGCCAACAGCTTAGGTCGCGGGGTGGACAATGAGCAGTTCTTC. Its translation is CANSLGRGVDNEQFF.

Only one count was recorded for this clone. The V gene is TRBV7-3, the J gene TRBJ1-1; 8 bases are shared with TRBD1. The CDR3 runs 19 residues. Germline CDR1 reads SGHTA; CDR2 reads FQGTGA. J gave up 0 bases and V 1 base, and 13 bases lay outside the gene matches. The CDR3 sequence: CASSLISGGRRLMNTEAFF. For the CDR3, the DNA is TGTGCCAGCAGCTTAATTTCAGGGGGCAGGCGACTTATGAACACTGAAGCTTTCTTT.

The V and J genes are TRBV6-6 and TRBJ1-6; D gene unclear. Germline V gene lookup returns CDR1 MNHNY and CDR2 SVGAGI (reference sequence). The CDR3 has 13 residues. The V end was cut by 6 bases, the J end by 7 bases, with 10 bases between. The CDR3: CASSTRTNSPLHF. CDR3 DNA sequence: TGTGCCAGCAGCACCAGGACCAATTCACCCCTCCACTTT.

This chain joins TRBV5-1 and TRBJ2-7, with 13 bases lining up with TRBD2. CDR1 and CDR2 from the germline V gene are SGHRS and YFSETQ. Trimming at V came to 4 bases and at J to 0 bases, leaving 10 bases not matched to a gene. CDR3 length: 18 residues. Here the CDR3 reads CASSLFPGLAGNSYEQYF. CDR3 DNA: TGCGCCAGCAGCCTGTTTCCGGGACTAGCGGGGAACTCCTACGAGCAGTACTTC.

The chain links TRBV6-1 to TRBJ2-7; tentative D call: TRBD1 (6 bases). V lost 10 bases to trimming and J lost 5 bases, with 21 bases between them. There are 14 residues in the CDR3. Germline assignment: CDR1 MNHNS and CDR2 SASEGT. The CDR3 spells CATQPKPSGDEQYF. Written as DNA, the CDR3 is TGTGCCACCCAACCCAAACCTTCAGGGGACGAGCAGTACTTC.

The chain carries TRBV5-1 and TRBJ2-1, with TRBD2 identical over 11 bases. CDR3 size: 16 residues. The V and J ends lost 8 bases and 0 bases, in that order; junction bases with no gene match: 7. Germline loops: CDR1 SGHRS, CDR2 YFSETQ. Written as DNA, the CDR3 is TGCGCCAGTTCTAGCGGGAGGACGAGCTCCTACAATGAGCAGTTCTTC. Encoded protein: CASSSGRTSSYNEQFF.

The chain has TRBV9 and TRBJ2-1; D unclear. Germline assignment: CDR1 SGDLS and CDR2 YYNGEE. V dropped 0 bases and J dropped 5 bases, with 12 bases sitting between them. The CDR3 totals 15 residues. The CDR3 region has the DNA TGTGCCAGCAGCGTAGGTCCAGAAGGAAACAATGAGCAGTTCTTC. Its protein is CASSVGPEGNNEQFF. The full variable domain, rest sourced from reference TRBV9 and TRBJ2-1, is DSGVTQTPKHLITATGQRVTLRCSPRSGDLSVYWYQQSLDQGLQFLIQYYNGEERAKGNILERFSAQQFPDLHSELNLSSLELGDSALYFCASSVGPEGNNEQFFGPGTRLTVL.

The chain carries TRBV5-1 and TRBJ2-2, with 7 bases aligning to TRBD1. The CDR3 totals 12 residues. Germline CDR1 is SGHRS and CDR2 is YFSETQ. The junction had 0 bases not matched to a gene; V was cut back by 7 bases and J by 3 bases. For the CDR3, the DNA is TGCGCCAGCGGACAGGACACCGGGGAGCTGTTTTTT. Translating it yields CASGQDTGELFF.

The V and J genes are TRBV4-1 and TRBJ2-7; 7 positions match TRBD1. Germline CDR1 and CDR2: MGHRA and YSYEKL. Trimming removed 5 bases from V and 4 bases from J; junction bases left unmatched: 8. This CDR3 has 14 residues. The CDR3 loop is CASSRRDREYEQYF. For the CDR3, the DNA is TGCGCCAGCAGCAGACGGGACAGAGAATACGAGCAGTACTTC.